What follows describes a single T cell receptor (beta chain). In the study's own analysis: Estimation of nucleated cell counts relied on the amplification of reference gene primers. Assay used: immunoSEQ multiplex PCR; TCRdb lists only in-frame clones, some missing. V and J calls plus clone size are reproduced from that table; the DNA served to infer D and trimming. The repertoire holds about 60,000 clones, with approximately 80% as singletons. This CDR3 spans 12 amino acids. CDR1 is LGHDT and CDR2 is YNNKEL in the germline V gene (reference sequence). V was clipped by 5 bases and J by 4 bases, with 5 bases between them. These data belong to a study of blood T cell repertoires in COVID-19. For the study at large: Samples taken during acute and convalescent COVID-19 were collected in the United States, Italy and Spain. PBMCs, B-cell-depleted T cells, or T cells provided the cDNA or gDNA that made up the material.

The sample taken for sequencing was peripheral blood. The clonotype comes from a woman at least 80 years old with acute or convalescent COVID-19. The rearrangement links TRBV3-1 (or the pseudogene TRBV3-2) to TRBJ2-2; no firm D call. CDR3 region: CASSWSTGELFF. The CDR3 DNA reads as TGTGCCAGCAGCTGGAGCACCGGGGAGCTGTTTTTT.